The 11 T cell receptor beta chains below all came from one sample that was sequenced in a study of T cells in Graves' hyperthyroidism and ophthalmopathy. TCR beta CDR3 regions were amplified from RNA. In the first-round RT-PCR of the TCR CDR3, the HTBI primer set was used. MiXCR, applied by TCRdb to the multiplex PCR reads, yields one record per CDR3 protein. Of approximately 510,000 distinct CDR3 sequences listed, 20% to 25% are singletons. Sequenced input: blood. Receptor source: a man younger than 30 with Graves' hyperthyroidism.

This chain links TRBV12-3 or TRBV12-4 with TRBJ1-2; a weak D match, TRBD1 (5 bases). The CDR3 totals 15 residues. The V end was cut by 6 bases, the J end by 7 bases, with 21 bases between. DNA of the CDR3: TGTGCCAGCAGCGGCACGGGGCGGACCTCGGGTGGCTACACCTTC. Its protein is CASSGTGRTSGGYTF.

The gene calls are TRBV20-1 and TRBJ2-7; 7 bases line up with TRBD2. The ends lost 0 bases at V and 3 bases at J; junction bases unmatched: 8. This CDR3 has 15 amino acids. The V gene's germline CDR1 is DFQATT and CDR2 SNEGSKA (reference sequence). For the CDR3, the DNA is TGCAGTGCTAGAGATCCAGCGGGAATCCTCTACGAGCAGTACTTC. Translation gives CSARDPAGILYEQYF.

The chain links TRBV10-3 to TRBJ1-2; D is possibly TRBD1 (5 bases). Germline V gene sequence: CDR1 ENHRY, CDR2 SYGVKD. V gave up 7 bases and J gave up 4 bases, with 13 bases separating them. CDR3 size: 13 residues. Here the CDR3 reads CAIKGRQTYGYTF. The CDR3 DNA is TGTGCCATCAAGGGCAGACAGACCTATGGCTACACCTTC.

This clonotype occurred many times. CDR3 loop: CATSIPGLVAFF. The CDR3 DNA reads as TGTGCCACCTCAATCCCGGGGCTTGTAGCTTTCTTT. This chain links TRBV6-1 with TRBJ1-1; tentative D call: TRBD1 (5 bases). Germline loops: CDR1 MNHNS, CDR2 SASEGT. The CDR3 spans 12 residues. V shed 10 bases and J shed 10 bases, with 19 bases lying between them.

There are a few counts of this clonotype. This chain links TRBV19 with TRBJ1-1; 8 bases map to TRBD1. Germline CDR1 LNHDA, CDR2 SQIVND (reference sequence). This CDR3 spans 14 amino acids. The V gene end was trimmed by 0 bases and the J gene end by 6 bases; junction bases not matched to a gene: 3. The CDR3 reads CASSIDWTGSEAFF. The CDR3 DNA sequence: TGTGCCAGTAGTATAGACTGGACAGGGTCTGAAGCTTTCTTT. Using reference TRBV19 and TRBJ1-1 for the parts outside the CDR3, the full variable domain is DGGITQSPKYLFRKEGQNVTLSCEQNLNHDAMYWYRQDPGQGLRLIYYSQIVNDFQKGDIAEGYSVSREKKESFPLTVTSAQKNPTAFYLCASSIDWTGSEAFFGQGTRLTVV.

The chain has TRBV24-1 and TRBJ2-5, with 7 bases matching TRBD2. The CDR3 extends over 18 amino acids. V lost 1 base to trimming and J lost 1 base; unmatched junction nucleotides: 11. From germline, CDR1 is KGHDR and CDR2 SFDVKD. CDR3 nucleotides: TGTGCCACCAGTGATTTATGCCCCGGGGAGGGTCCCCAAGAGACCCAGTACTTC. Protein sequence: CATSDLCPGEGPQETQYF.

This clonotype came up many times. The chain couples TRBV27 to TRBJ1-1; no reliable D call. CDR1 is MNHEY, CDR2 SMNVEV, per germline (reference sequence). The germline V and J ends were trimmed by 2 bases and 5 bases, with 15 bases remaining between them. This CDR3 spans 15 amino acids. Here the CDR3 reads CASSLDGNMGTEAFF. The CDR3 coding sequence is TGTGCCAGCAGTTTAGACGGTAACATGGGGACTGAAGCTTTCTTT.

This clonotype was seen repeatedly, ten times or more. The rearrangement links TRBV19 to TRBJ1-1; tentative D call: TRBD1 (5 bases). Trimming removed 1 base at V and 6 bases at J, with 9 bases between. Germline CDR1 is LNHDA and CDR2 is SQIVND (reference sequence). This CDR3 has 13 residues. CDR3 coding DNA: TGTGCCAGTAGTATAGGCCAGGGAGCTGAAGCTTTCTTT. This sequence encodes CASSIGQGAEAFF.

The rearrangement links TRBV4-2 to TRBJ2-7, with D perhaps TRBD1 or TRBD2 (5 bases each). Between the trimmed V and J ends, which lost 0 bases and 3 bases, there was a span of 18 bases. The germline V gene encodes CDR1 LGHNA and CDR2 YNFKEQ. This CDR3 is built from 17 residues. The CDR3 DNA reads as TGTGCCAGCAGCCAAGAAGGCGAGGGGATCCCCCTCTACGAGCAGTACTTC. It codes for CASSQEGEGIPLYEQYF.

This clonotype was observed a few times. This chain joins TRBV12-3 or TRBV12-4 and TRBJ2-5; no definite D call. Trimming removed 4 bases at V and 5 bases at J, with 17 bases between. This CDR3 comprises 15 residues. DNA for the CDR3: TGTGCCAGCAGTTACCACGCGAGTAGTAGGGAGACCCAGTACTTC. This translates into CASSYHASSRETQYF.

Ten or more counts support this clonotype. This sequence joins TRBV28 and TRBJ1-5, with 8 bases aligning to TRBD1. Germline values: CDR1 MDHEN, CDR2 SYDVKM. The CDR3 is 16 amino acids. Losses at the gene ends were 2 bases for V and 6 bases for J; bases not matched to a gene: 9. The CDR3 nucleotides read TGTGCCAGCAGTTTACGCCCCAGCAGGGGGCCTCAGCCCCAGCATTTT. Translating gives CASSLRPSRGPQPQHF.